One sample yielded the 11 T cell receptor beta chains listed below, sequenced in a study of T cell responses to AZD1222 COVID-19 vaccine. Generated by immunoSEQ multiplex PCR, the TCRdb table keeps only in-frame clones and is missing some. The sample consists of approximately 140,000 clones, about 93% of them appearing once. Specimen: peripheral blood, collected on day 0 of AZD1222 vaccination. All receptors derive from an adult in good health.

This chain joins TRBV5-1 and TRBJ2-1; maybe TRBD2 (6 bases). Trimming stripped 1 base from V and 7 bases from J, with 15 bases between. CDR1 SGHRS and CDR2 YFSETQ come from the germline V gene. The CDR3 has 15 residues. CDR3 protein: CASSLLASGVNEQFF. In DNA, the CDR3 is TGCGCCAGCAGCTTGTTGGCTTCGGGAGTAAATGAGCAGTTCTTC.

The chain has TRBV25-1 and TRBJ1-3; no definite D call. Germline V gene sequence: CDR1 MGHDK, CDR2 SYGVNS. This CDR3 comprises 14 residues. Between the trimmed V and J ends, which lost 1 base and 5 bases, there was a span of 9 bases. The CDR3 coding sequence is TGTGCCAGCAGTGAATCAAACAGCAGAAACACCATATATTTT. Encoded protein: CASSESNSRNTIYF.

The chain is built from TRBV7-9 and TRBJ2-2; D is undetermined. The germline V gene encodes CDR1 SEHNR and CDR2 FQNEAQ (reference sequence). The V and J ends lost 1 base and 1 base respectively, with 4 bases between them. The CDR3 spans 14 residues. DNA for the CDR3: TGTGCCAGCAGCTTAGTACAGAACACCGGGGAGCTGTTTTTT. It codes for CASSLVQNTGELFF.

This chain links TRBV30 with TRBJ1-3, with 9 nucleotides matching TRBD1. CDR1 GTSNPN and CDR2 SVGIG come from the germline V gene (reference sequence). This CDR3 has 15 amino acids. The J segment lost 1 base and the V segment lost 5 bases, leaving 6 bases of the junction unmatched. DNA of the CDR3: TGTGCCTGGGGACAGGGGTATTCGTCTGGAAACACCATATATTTT. It specifies CAWGQGYSSGNTIYF.

The V gene is TRBV4-1, the J gene TRBJ2-7, with D perhaps TRBD2 (5 bases). CDR3 length equals 18 residues. In germline, CDR1 is MGHRA, CDR2 YSYEKL. Trimming took 1 base from V and 2 from J, leaving 21 bases between them. The CDR3 DNA follows: TGCGCCAGCAGCCAAGCCACCAATTCCAGGAGGAGCGCCTACGAGCAGTACTTC. Amino acids: CASSQATNSRRSAYEQYF.

The J gene is TRBJ2-3, the V gene TRBV7-2; D remains unclear. V was trimmed by 4 bases and J by 4 bases, leaving 15 bases between them. CDR1 SGHTA and CDR2 FQGNSA come from the germline V gene. The CDR3 consists of 15 residues. In nucleotides, the CDR3 is TGTGCCAGCAGCTCTCACGGCGTTCTGGCAGATACGCAGTATTTT. Protein sequence: CASSSHGVLADTQYF.

The CDR3 is CASTRVAGPYEQYF. The CDR3 bases are TGTGCCAGTACCAGGGTAGCGGGCCCATACGAGCAGTACTTC. The V and J genes are TRBV19 and TRBJ2-7, with 7 bases lining up with TRBD2. Per the germline V gene, CDR1 is LNHDA and CDR2 is SQIVND (reference sequence). CDR3 length equals 14 residues. J was trimmed by 4 bases and V by 7 bases; bases with no gene match: 10.

This rearrangement joins TRBV5-5 to TRBJ1-5; D remains ambiguous. The V end lost 0 bases, the J end lost 3 bases, and 13 bases lay between the germline ends. The CDR3 contains 16 residues. Looked up from germline, CDR1 is SGHKS and CDR2 is YYEKEE (reference sequence). The CDR3: CASSLAPGEYNQPQHF. The CDR3, as DNA: TGTGCCAGCAGCTTGGCTCCTGGAGAGTACAATCAGCCCCAGCATTTT.

This rearrangement joins TRBV7-9 to TRBJ1-2; no clear D. This CDR3 has 14 residues. Germline lookup yields CDR1 SEHNR and CDR2 FQNEAQ (reference sequence). V was cut by 5 bases and J by 8 bases, with 18 bases left in between. The CDR3 here is CASSPSLSQGGYTF. The CDR3 DNA reads as TGTGCCAGCAGCCCTAGTCTGTCTCAAGGGGGCTACACCTTC.

The V call is TRBV14, the J call TRBJ1-3; no clear D. Trimming took off 3 bases at V and 3 bases at J, with 12 bases between the two ends. CDR3 length: 15 amino acids. Looked up from germline, CDR1 is SGHDN and CDR2 is FVKESK. Here the CDR3 reads CASSHSGYGGNTIYF. Written as DNA, the CDR3 is TGTGCCAGCAGCCATTCGGGGTACGGTGGAAACACCATATATTTT.

This clone was detected only a few times. This rearrangement joins TRBV24-1 to TRBJ2-7, with 14 nucleotides matching TRBD2. The CDR3 is 20 amino acids. The germline gives CDR1 KGHDR, CDR2 SFDVKD. The CDR3 sequence is CARNRVRLAGGPTNSYEQYF. In DNA form, the CDR3 reads TGTGCACGAAATAGGGTGAGACTAGCGGGAGGGCCTACCAACTCCTACGAGCAGTACTTC.